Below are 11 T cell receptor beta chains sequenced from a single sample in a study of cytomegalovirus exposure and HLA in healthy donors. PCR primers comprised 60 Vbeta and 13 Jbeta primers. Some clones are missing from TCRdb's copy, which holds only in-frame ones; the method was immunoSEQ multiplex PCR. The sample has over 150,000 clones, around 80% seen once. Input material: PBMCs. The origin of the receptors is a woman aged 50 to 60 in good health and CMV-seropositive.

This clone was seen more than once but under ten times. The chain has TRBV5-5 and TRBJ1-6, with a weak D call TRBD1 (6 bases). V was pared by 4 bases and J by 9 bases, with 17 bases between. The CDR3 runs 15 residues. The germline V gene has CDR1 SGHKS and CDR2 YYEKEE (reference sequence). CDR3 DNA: TGTGCCAGCAGCCCTCTACAGGGAGAAGGTTCACCCCTCCACTTT. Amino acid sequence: CASSPLQGEGSPLHF.

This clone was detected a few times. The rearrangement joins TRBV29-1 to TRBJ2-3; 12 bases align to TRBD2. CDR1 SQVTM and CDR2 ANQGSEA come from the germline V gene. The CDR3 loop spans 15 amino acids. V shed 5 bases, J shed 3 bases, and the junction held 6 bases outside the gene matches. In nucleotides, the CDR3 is TGCAGCGTTCCTAGCGGGGGGGCCATGACAGATACGCAGTATTTT. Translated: CSVPSGGAMTDTQYF.

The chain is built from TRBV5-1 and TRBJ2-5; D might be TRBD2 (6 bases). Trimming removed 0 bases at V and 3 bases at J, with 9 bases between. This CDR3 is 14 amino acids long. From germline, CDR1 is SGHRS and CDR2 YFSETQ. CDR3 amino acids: CASSLVPGEETQYF. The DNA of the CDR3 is TGCGCCAGCAGCTTGGTGCCGGGGGAAGAGACCCAGTACTTC.

In DNA form, the CDR3 reads TGTGCCAGTAGCATACGGGGGAGGGGCGCCGGCTATGGCTACACCTTC. Translating gives CASSIRGRGAGYGYTF. This chain uses TRBV19 with TRBJ1-2; D possibly corresponds to TRBD1 (5 bases). V lost 6 bases to trimming and J lost 4 bases, with 21 bases between them. This CDR3 comprises 16 residues. The germline V gene has CDR1 LNHDA and CDR2 SQIVND (reference sequence).

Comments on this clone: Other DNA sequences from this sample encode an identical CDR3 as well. CDR3 amino acids: CSVVSGGVSSYNEQFF. The CDR3, as DNA: TGCAGCGTTGTAAGCGGGGGGGTGAGCTCCTACAATGAGCAGTTCTTC. This chain joins TRBV29-1 and TRBJ2-1, with 10 bases matching TRBD2. The ends lost 4 bases at V and 0 bases at J; junction bases unmatched: 6. The germline V gene encodes CDR1 SQVTM and CDR2 ANQGSEA. The CDR3 contains 16 residues.

The CDR3 loop reads CAISDREYSGNTIYF. CDR3 bases: TGTGCCATCAGTGATAGGGAGTACTCTGGAAACACCATATATTTT. The chain links TRBV10-3 to TRBJ1-3; D is unresolved. CDR1 and CDR2 (germline): ENHRY, SYGVKD. The CDR3 consists of 15 residues. Trimming left V 3 bases short and J 0 bases short, with 9 bases between.

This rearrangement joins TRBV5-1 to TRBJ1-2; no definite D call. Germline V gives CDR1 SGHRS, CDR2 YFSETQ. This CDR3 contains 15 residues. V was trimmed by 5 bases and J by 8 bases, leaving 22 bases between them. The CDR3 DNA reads TGCGCCAGCAGAGCCGAGCTTCCTAGCGGTAGGGGCTACACCTTC. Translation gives CASRAELPSGRGYTF.

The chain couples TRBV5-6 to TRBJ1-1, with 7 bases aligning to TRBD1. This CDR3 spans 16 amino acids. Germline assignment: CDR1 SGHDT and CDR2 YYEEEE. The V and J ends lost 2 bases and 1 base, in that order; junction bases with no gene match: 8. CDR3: CASSFLQGKWNTEAFF. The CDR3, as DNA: TGTGCCAGCAGCTTCTTACAGGGGAAGTGGAACACTGAAGCTTTCTTT.

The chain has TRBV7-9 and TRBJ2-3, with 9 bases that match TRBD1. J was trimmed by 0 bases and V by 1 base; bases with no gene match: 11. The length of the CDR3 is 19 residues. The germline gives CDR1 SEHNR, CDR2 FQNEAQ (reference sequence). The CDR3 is CASSLGRTGAVTSTDTQYF. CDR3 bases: TGTGCCAGCAGCTTAGGGAGGACAGGGGCCGTAACGAGCACAGATACGCAGTATTTT.

The CDR3 region has the DNA TGTGCCAGCAGCGTAGAAGCGGGTGGGCTGTACGACACTGAAGCTTTCTTT. This gives the protein CASSVEAGGLYDTEAFF. The chain is built from TRBV9 and TRBJ1-1; D unresolved. V dropped 0 bases and J dropped 3 bases, with 18 bases sitting between them. Per germline, CDR1 SGDLS and CDR2 YYNGEE. This CDR3 has 17 amino acids.

The chain's CDR3 is CASSFIEDREGDEQFF. CDR3 bases: TGTGCCAGCAGTTTTATAGAGGACAGGGAAGGCGATGAGCAGTTCTTC. This chain joins TRBV6-7 and TRBJ2-1; TRBD1 aligns across 8 bases. TRBV6-7 belongs to the ORF category, with a function that is uncertain. CDR3 size: 16 residues. The V gene end was trimmed by 4 bases and the J gene end by 8 bases; junction bases not matched to a gene: 13.